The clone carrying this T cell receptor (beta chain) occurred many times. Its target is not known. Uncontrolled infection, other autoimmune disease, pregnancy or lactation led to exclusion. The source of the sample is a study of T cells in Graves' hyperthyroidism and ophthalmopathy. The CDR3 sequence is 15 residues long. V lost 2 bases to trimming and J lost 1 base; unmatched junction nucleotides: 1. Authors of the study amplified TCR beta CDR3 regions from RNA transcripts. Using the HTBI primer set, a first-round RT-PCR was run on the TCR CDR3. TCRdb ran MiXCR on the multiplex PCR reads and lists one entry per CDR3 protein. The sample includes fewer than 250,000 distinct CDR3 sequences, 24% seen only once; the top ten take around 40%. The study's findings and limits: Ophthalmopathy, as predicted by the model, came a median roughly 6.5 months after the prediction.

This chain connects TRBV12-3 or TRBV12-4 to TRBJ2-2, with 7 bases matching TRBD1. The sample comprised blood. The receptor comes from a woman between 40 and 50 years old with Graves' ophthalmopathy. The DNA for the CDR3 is TGTGCCAGCAGTTTACGACAGGGGAACACCGGGGAGCTGTTTTTT. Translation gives CASSLRQGNTGELFF.